Given below is one TCR beta chain in context. Its antigen is currently unknown. The sample originates from a study of cytomegalovirus exposure and HLA in healthy donors. Study-level findings and limits: In presence/absence analyses, roughly uniform sequencing depth across donors was assumed. Reportedly, TCR beta sequences accurately predicted HLA-A and HLA-B alleles in most subjects. Exclusion as indistinguishable affected some V segments, including TRBV6-2 and TRBV6-3. Solely CMV serostatus was available to characterize immune exposure.

The J segment lost 6 bases and the V segment lost 2 bases, leaving 7 bases of the junction unmatched. The CDR3 consists of 15 residues. The germline gives CDR1 ENHRY, CDR2 SYGVKD. Amplification used 60 Vbeta primers and 13 Jbeta primers. Sequencing used immunoSEQ multiplex PCR; TCRdb keeps in-frame clones, though not all of them. There are approximately 100,000 clones in the sample; 79% occur only once, and 3% to 3.5% lies in the top ten. The sequencing sample was made of PBMCs. The TCR originated in a woman aged 40 to 50 in good health and CMV-seronegative. The rearrangement joins TRBV10-3 to TRBJ2-1, with 7 positions matching TRBD2. The CDR3 sequence is CAISEGTTPPNEQFF. The CDR3 region has the DNA TGTGCCATCAGTGAGGGGACTACCCCTCCCAATGAGCAGTTCTTC.